The 24 T cell receptor beta chains below all came from one sample that was sequenced in a study of blood T cell repertoires in COVID-19. Libraries were prepared by immunoSEQ multiplex PCR; TCRdb keeps only in-frame clonotypes and omits some of them. In the table there are approximately 96,000 clones, about 88% of which are singletons. The sample comprised peripheral blood. These receptor sequences come from a woman of 80 years or more with acute or convalescent COVID-19.

This sequence joins TRBV4-1 and TRBJ1-2, with TRBD1 matching 7 bases. The CDR3 loop spans 16 amino acids. Germline V lookup: CDR1 MGHRA, CDR2 YSYEKL. The ends lost 1 base at V and 7 bases at J; junction bases unmatched: 12. In DNA, the CDR3 is TGCGCCAGCAGCCAAGTGGCAGGGGGTGTGGGAAGTGGCTACACCTTC. Its translation: CASSQVAGGVGSGYTF.

The V and J genes are TRBV27 and TRBJ2-7, with 7 bases that match TRBD1. Trimming cost V 6 bases and J 2 bases; bases outside gene matches: 1. The germline V gene has CDR1 MNHEY and CDR2 SMNVEV (reference sequence). CDR3 size: 12 residues. In DNA, the CDR3 is TGTGCCAGCAGGGGGACAGCCTACGAGCAGTACTTC. Translated, it gives CASRGTAYEQYF.

The V call is TRBV19, the J call TRBJ2-2, with D possibly TRBD2 on 6 matching bases. V lost 4 bases and J lost 0, with 6 bases in between. The CDR3 totals 14 residues. In germline, CDR1 is LNHDA, CDR2 SQIVND (reference sequence). CDR3 in DNA: TGTGCCAGTAGTAGGAGGGCGAACACCGGGGAGCTGTTTTTT. This translates into CASSRRANTGELFF.

Concerning this clone: Sequence at one end of the junction differs from germline and may be a read error. This chain uses TRBV29-1 with TRBJ1-2; 11 nucleotides align to TRBD1. The CDR3 length is 14 residues. Per the germline V gene, CDR1 is SQVTM and CDR2 is ANQGSEA. The CDR3 is CSVEVWTGGDGYTF. CDR3 sequence (DNA): TGCAGCGTAGAAGTTTGGACAGGGGGCGATGGCTACACCTTC. Supplemented by reference TRBV29-1 and TRBJ1-2, the full variable domain reads SAVISQKPSRDICQRGTSLTIQCQVDSQVTMMFWYRQQPGQSLTLIATANQGSEATYESGFVIDKFPISRPNLTFSTLTVSNMSPEDSSIYLCSVEVWTGGDGYTFGSGTRLTVV.

This chain links TRBV19 with TRBJ2-2, with 11 bases fitting TRBD1. The CDR3 spans 16 residues. Germline assignment: CDR1 LNHDA and CDR2 SQIVND (reference sequence). V lost 10 bases to trimming and J lost 9 bases; unmatched junction nucleotides: 16. CDR3 sequence: CATSIVWDRGSRELFF. As DNA, the CDR3 is TGTGCCACCTCAATCGTCTGGGACAGGGGGAGTCGGGAGCTGTTTTTT.

This clone has more than one count but fewer than ten. The chain employs TRBV10-2 and TRBJ1-1; 12 positions agree with TRBD1. In germline, CDR1 is WSHSY, CDR2 SAAADI. The CDR3 length is 16 residues. After removal of 5 bases from V and 5 bases from J, the junction contained 9 bases not matched to a gene. The CDR3 DNA reads TGCGCCAGCAGTCCCGGGACAGGGGGCGTAAGAACTGAAGCTTTCTTT. Residues: CASSPGTGGVRTEAFF.

The rearrangement joins TRBV10-3 to TRBJ2-3, with 7 bases aligning to TRBD2. Germline trimming cut 6 bases from V and 0 bases from J; bases unmatched to any gene: 6. The CDR3 consists of 15 residues. The V gene's germline CDR1 is ENHRY and CDR2 SYGVKD. The CDR3 region is CAISLAGASTDTQYF. DNA of the CDR3: TGTGCCATCAGCTTAGCGGGTGCTAGCACAGATACGCAGTATTTT.

The gene calls are TRBV29-1 and TRBJ2-6, with a weak D call TRBD1 (5 bases). Germline loops: CDR1 SQVTM, CDR2 ANQGSEA. This CDR3 region has 14 residues. V was trimmed by 5 bases and J by 4 bases, leaving 12 bases between them. The CDR3, as DNA: TGCAGCGTTCATCAGGGTACCGGGGCCAACGTCCTGACTTTC. It translates to CSVHQGTGANVLTF.

The genes are TRBV7-9 and TRBJ1-2; TRBD1 matches 7 bases. The J segment lost 5 bases and the V segment lost 5 bases, leaving 11 bases of the junction unmatched. Germline CDR1 and CDR2: SEHNR and FQNEAQ (reference sequence). The CDR3 consists of 15 residues. The CDR3 region is CASSTMTGIEYGYTF. The CDR3 nucleotides are TGTGCCAGCAGCACAATGACAGGGATAGAATATGGCTACACCTTC.

Only a few counts were recorded for this clone. This rearrangement joins TRBV7-2 to TRBJ1-1, with 8 bases matching TRBD1. The CDR3 covers 13 residues. V trimming: 10 bases; J trimming: 2 bases; junction bases outside the gene matches: 6. Germline loops: CDR1 SGHTA, CDR2 FQGNSA. The CDR3: CATEGQVNTEAFF. In DNA form, the CDR3 reads TGTGCCACCGAGGGACAGGTAAACACTGAAGCTTTCTTT. The complete variable domain, with remaining parts taken from reference TRBV7-2 and TRBJ1-1, reads GAGVSQSPSNKVTEKGKDVELRCDPISGHTALYWYRQSLGQGLEFLIYFQGNSAPDKSGLPSDRFSAERTGGSVSTLTIQRTQQEDSAVYLCATEGQVNTEAFFGQGTRLTVV.

The rearrangement joins TRBV6-6 to TRBJ1-3, with D hard to call. The CDR3 runs 13 residues. V lost 6 bases and J lost 3, with 9 bases in between. CDR1 is MNHNY and CDR2 is SVGAGI in the germline V gene (reference sequence). The CDR3 region is CASRGGYGNTIYF. CDR3 DNA sequence: TGTGCCAGCAGGGGAGGGTATGGAAACACCATATATTTT.

This clone was seen more than once but under ten times. This chain connects TRBV24-1 to TRBJ2-2, with 10 bases fitting TRBD2. The V and J ends lost 6 bases and 6 bases, in that order; junction bases with no gene match: 3. Germline values: CDR1 KGHDR, CDR2 SFDVKD. The CDR3 is 14 amino acids. The CDR3 sequence is CATSLAGVAGELFF. The CDR3 DNA is TGTGCCACCAGTCTAGCGGGAGTCGCCGGGGAGCTGTTTTTT.

The chain links TRBV2 to TRBJ1-1; maybe TRBD1 (6 bases). This CDR3 region has 14 residues. The V gene's germline CDR1 is SNHLY and CDR2 FYNNEI. V was cut by 4 bases and J by 3 bases, with 12 bases left in between. The CDR3, as DNA: TGTGCCAGCAGTGGATTGGACAGATACACTGAAGCTTTCTTT. It specifies CASSGLDRYTEAFF. The full variable domain, completed using reference TRBV2 and TRBJ1-1, is EPEVTQTPSHQVTQMGQEVILRCVPISNHLYFYWYRQILGQKVEFLVSFYNNEISEKSEIFDDQFSVERPDGSNFTLKIRSTKLEDSAMYFCASSGLDRYTEAFFGQGTRLTVV.

This chain uses TRBV12-2 with TRBJ2-2; the listed D gene, TRBD2, was not tested against the DNA. TRBV12-2 has pseudogene status. This CDR3 is 14 amino acids long. The CDR3: CASRYSRGTGELFF. The CDR3 DNA follows: TGTGCAAGTCGCTACTCGCGGGGAACCGGGGAGCTGTTTTTT.

This sequence joins TRBV15 and TRBJ1-1, with D possibly TRBD1 on 6 matching bases. The CDR3 loop spans 16 amino acids. V was trimmed by 3 bases and J by 4 bases, leaving 18 bases between them. Germline CDR1 is LNHNV and CDR2 is YYDKDF (reference sequence). Here the CDR3 reads CATSRMAGRGSTEAFF. CDR3 sequence (DNA): TGTGCCACCAGCAGGATGGCCGGGAGGGGGAGCACTGAAGCTTTCTTT.

The chain links TRBV5-4 to TRBJ1-3, with D hard to call. The V and J ends lost 5 bases and 6 bases respectively, with 15 bases between them. This CDR3 has 14 amino acids. CDR1 SGHNT and CDR2 YYREEE come from the germline V gene (reference sequence). CDR3 sequence reads: CASRASTGKNTIYF. The DNA of the CDR3 is TGTGCCAGCAGGGCGTCGACGGGGAAAAACACCATATATTTT.

The genes are TRBV12-3 or TRBV12-4 and TRBJ1-4; no firm D call. This CDR3 contains 13 residues. The V end was cut by 1 base, the J end by 7 bases, with 7 bases between. CDR3 DNA sequence: TGTGCCAGCAGTTTAGTGTCAGGTGAAAAACTGTTTTTT. Protein sequence: CASSLVSGEKLFF.

The chain couples TRBV7-8 to TRBJ2-1, with TRBD2 matching 11 bases. CDR3 size: 18 residues. V lost 1 base and J lost 8; bases outside the gene matches: 13. CDR1 SGHVS and CDR2 FQNEAQ come from the germline V gene. CDR3 nucleotide sequence: TGTGCCAGCAGCTTAGTTGGTCGGGGGCTAGCGGGAGGCCATGAGCAGTTCTTC. Residues: CASSLVGRGLAGGHEQFF.

The chain is built from TRBV19 and TRBJ1-3, with a tentative D call TRBD1 (6 bases). Trimming stripped 9 bases from V and 0 bases from J, with 15 bases between. In germline, CDR1 is LNHDA, CDR2 SQIVND (reference sequence). The CDR3 covers 15 residues. The CDR3 is CASRRQGNSGNTIYF. Written as DNA, the CDR3 is TGTGCCAGCCGCCGGCAGGGGAACTCTGGAAACACCATATATTTT.

The chain couples TRBV5-4 to TRBJ2-2; 14 bases line up with TRBD2. J was trimmed by 7 bases and V by 4 bases; bases with no gene match: 6. This CDR3 is built from 16 residues. Germline values: CDR1 SGHNT, CDR2 YYREEE (reference sequence). The CDR3 loop is CASSLGTSGRSGELFF. DNA for the CDR3: TGTGCCAGCAGCCTCGGGACTAGCGGGAGAAGCGGGGAGCTGTTTTTT.

The chain links TRBV7-3 to TRBJ1-1; 7 bases are shared with TRBD1. The V segment lost 2 bases and the J segment 1 base; nucleotides outside the gene matches: 10. This CDR3 has 17 residues. Per the germline V gene, CDR1 is SGHTA and CDR2 is FQGTGA. As DNA, the CDR3 is TGTGCCAGCAGCTTAGGATCAGGGGGTGTAGGGAACACTGAAGCTTTCTTT. Translated, it gives CASSLGSGGVGNTEAFF.

The rearrangement links TRBV7-2 to TRBJ2-7; 7 bases match TRBD2. Germline CDR1 SGHTA, CDR2 FQGNSA. The CDR3 loop spans 15 amino acids. V lost 3 bases, J lost 3 bases, and 8 bases stayed unmatched. Here the CDR3 reads CASSFSNSGHYEQYF. The CDR3 nucleotides are TGTGCCAGCAGCTTTAGTAATAGCGGGCACTACGAGCAGTACTTC.

This chain links TRBV15 with TRBJ2-1, with 13 bases that match TRBD2. CDR1 is LNHNV, CDR2 YYDKDF, per germline (reference sequence). This CDR3 comprises 18 residues. V lost 1 base to trimming and J lost 6 bases; unmatched junction nucleotides: 9. This CDR3 reads CATSRGPRLAGGGNEQFF. CDR3 DNA sequence: TGTGCCACCAGCAGAGGGCCCCGACTAGCGGGAGGAGGCAATGAGCAGTTCTTC.

The chain combines TRBV5-4 with TRBJ2-2, with 9 bases lining up with TRBD1. Germline V gene sequence: CDR1 SGHNT, CDR2 YYREEE (reference sequence). The length of the CDR3 is 16 residues. J was trimmed by 5 bases and V by 2 bases; bases with no gene match: 7. The CDR3 DNA follows: TGTGCCAGCAGCTTCTGGACAGGGGCAAGGACCGGGGAGCTGTTTTTT. This gives the protein CASSFWTGARTGELFF.